Listed below are T cell receptor beta chains from one sample, sequenced in a study of OX40 agonist ivuxolimab in advanced cancers. Measured with immunoSEQ multiplex PCR; TCRdb has only the in-frame clones, and not every one. The top ten hold around 1.8% of the sample, which has approximately 82,000 clones, under 90% seen once. Sequences were derived from CD4+ or CD8+ T cells sorted from blood, sampled in a trial of the OX40 agonist ivuxolimab. The receptors were sampled from an adult with an advanced solid tumor such as melanoma, head and neck, liver or kidney cancer. Each CDR3 is given with its conserved first and last residue. Fields, in order: clone size, D gene, J gene, CDR3 length, V gene, CDR3 DNA, CDR3 protein. A D gene is named only where the DNA matches it firmly. Expanded clones get a size class; other rows say once, few or many, or leave the size out.

>-|TRBD2|TRBJ2-3|15|TRBV27
TGTGCCAGCAGTTTACTCCTAGCGGGGGCCGATACGCAGTATTTT
CASSLLLAGADTQYF
>once|-|TRBJ2-3|14|TRBV19
TGTGCCAGTATGTCAGGACAAGGCACAGATACGCAGTATTTT
CASMSGQGTDTQYF
>-|TRBD2|TRBJ2-7|15|TRBV18
TGTGCCAGCTCACCCGGGACTAGCGGGAGCCACGAGCAGTACTTC
CASSPGTSGSHEQYF
>-|-|TRBJ1-4|16|TRBV5-1
TGCGCCAGCAGCCCCGGGGGTGCACAGGGTAATGAAAAACTGTTTTTT
CASSPGGAQGNEKLFF
>few|TRBD1|TRBJ1-4|14|TRBV5-1
TGCGCCAGCAGCAGAACAGGGGTCGGTGAAAAACTGTTTTTT
CASSRTGVGEKLFF
>few|-|TRBJ1-2|14|TRBV29-1
TGCAGCGTTGAGCTAACAGCTACTAACTATGGCTACACCTTC
CSVELTATNYGYTF
>-|-|TRBJ2-7|13|TRBV6-1
TGTGCCAGCATCGAAGGGGGGCCCTACGAGCAGTACTTC
CASIEGGPYEQYF
>-|TRBD2|TRBJ2-3|16|TRBV27
TGTGCCAGCAGTTTATGGGGGCTAGCGGGAATGGATACGCAGTATTTT
CASSLWGLAGMDTQYF
>-|TRBD2|TRBJ2-1|13|TRBV19
TGTGCCAGTAGTGGGACTAGCGCCAATGAGCAGTTCTTC
CASSGTSANEQFF
>-|TRBD1|TRBJ1-4|17|TRBV10-3
TGTGCCACTAGACCGGGACAGGGACTTGCAACTAATGAAAAACTGTTTTTT
CATRPGQGLATNEKLFF
>-|-|TRBJ2-5|13|TRBV11-1
TGTGCCAGCAGCTTAGTAGGGTCGGAGACCCAGTACTTC
CASSLVGSETQYF
>once|-|TRBJ1-5|15|TRBV28
TGTGCCAGCAGACGCGGGACTCTTTTCAATCAGCCCCAGCATTTT
CASRRGTLFNQPQHF
>few|TRBD1|TRBJ1-2|14|TRBV2
TGTGCCAGCAGGGGGGACAGGGGGCGTGGTGGCTACACCTTC
CASRGDRGRGGYTF
>-|-|TRBJ2-3|13|TRBV28
TGTGCCAGCACCCTGGCTAGTGCAGATACGCAGTATTTT
CASTLASADTQYF
>-|-|TRBJ2-1|12|TRBV29-1
TGCAGCGGAGACGGGACCTACAATGAGCAGTTCTTC
CSGDGTYNEQFF
>-|-|TRBJ1-5|15|TRBV6-1
TGTGCCAGCAGTGAGTTTGGTACTTTCAATCAGCCCCAGCATTTT
CASSEFGTFNQPQHF
>-|TRBD2|TRBJ2-1|16|TRBV9
TGTGCCAGCAGCGTAGGGCTAGCGGCATACTACAATGAGCAGTTCTTC
CASSVGLAAYYNEQFF
>-|TRBD1|TRBJ1-2|12|TRBV6-1
TGTGCCAGCAAACAGGGGGTTGATGGCTACACCTTC
CASKQGVDGYTF
>-|TRBD1|TRBJ1-1|15|TRBV10-3
TGTGCCATCAGTGAGTCTGGGACAGGGGGGACTGAAGCTTTCTTT
CAISESGTGGTEAFF
>-|TRBD1|TRBJ1-1|13|TRBV5-1
TGCGCCAGCAGCGTCGGACAGGGCGCCGAAGCTTTCTTT
CASSVGQGAEAFF
>-|-|TRBJ2-4|14|TRBV15
TGTGCCACCAGCAGAGCCGACTCTCCTAGCATTCAGTACTTC
CATSRADSPSIQYF
>-|TRBD1|TRBJ2-1|15|TRBV27
TGTGCCAGCAGTCACGGACAGGGGATCAGGAATGAGCAGTTCTTC
CASSHGQGIRNEQFF
>-|TRBD1|TRBJ2-1|15|TRBV7-9
TGTGCCAGCAGCTTAGGATGGGACAGGGTTCATGAGCAGTTCTTC
CASSLGWDRVHEQFF
>-|TRBD2|TRBJ2-3|15|TRBV2
TGTGCCAGCAGTCTTCTAGCGGGAGGGGGAGATACGCAGTATTTT
CASSLLAGGGDTQYF
>-|TRBD1|TRBJ1-2|13|TRBV6-1
TGTGCCAGCAGTGAAAGGGGACAGGATGGCTACACCTTC
CASSERGQDGYTF
>-|-|TRBJ1-2|12|TRBV19
TGTGCCAGTAGGGGATTGCTGCGGGGCTACACCTTC
CASRGLLRGYTF
>-|TRBD1|TRBJ1-2|15|TRBV28
TGTGCCAGCAGGGTATCAGCGCCAGGGGGCGGTGGCTACACCTTC
CASRVSAPGGGGYTF
>-|TRBD2|TRBJ2-2|14|TRBV7-9
TGTGCCAGCGCACGGGGGGCGAACACCGGGGAGCTGTTTTTT
CASARGANTGELFF
>-|TRBD2|TRBJ2-7|18|TRBV7-9
TGTGCCAGCAGCCCCCCCGCCCTAGAGCGGGAGGTCCCCTACGAGCAGTACTTC
CASSPPALEREVPYEQYF
>-|-|TRBJ1-1|13|TRBV5-5
TGTGCCAGCAGCTTGGGTTTTGACACTGAAGCTTTCTTT
CASSLGFDTEAFF
>-|-|TRBJ2-3|12|TRBV28
TGTGCCAGCAGTTCGAGGCTCCCCACGCAGTATTTT
CASSSRLPTQYF
>-|-|TRBJ2-2|14|TRBV7-2
TGTGCCAGCAGCTTTAACAGCGGACCCGGGGAGCTGTTTTTT
CASSFNSGPGELFF
>-|-|TRBJ2-1|16|TRBV7-8
TGTGCCAGCCGTAAACTGGGCCAAGGTTACGTTAATGAGCAGTTCTTC
CASRKLGQGYVNEQFF
>-|-|TRBJ1-6|12|TRBV15
TGTGCCACCAGCAGATCGGATTCACCCCTCCACTTT
CATSRSDSPLHF
>-|TRBD1|TRBJ1-1|13|TRBV6-1
TGTGCCAGCCGGGACAGGCCAGCCACTGAAGCTTTCTTT
CASRDRPATEAFF
>-|TRBD2|TRBJ2-5|18|TRBV5-1
TGCGCCAGCAGCTTGCTTACTACTAGCGGGCCTCTTGGCGAGACCCAGTACTTC
CASSLLTTSGPLGETQYF
>-|TRBD2|TRBJ2-3|15|TRBV7-6
TGTGCCAGCAGCTTAGCGGGACTAGAGATCGGTACGCAGTATTTT
CASSLAGLEIGTQYF
>-|-|TRBJ1-3|15|TRBV5-6
TGTGCCAGCAGCTTGGTGTCAAACTCTGGAAACACCATATATTTT
CASSLVSNSGNTIYF
>-|-|TRBJ2-3|15|TRBV5-5
TGTGCCAGCAGCTTTGCGCGGGGCTACACAGATACGCAGTATTTT
CASSFARGYTDTQYF